These 8 T cell receptor beta chains were all obtained from the same sample, sequenced in a study of blood T cell repertoires in COVID-19 (TCRdb year 2020). Libraries were made using the immunoSEQ multiplex PCR assay. In its TCRdb copy, this immuneACCESS table keeps in-frame sequences only and misses some clones. Where compared with another copy, unresolved V genes explain less than half of these, and the others have no known cause. A total of 200,000 to 250,000 clones appear in this sample, about 90% of them only once. Approximately 2.6% of the sample rests with the top ten. Sequencing was done on a sample of peripheral blood. The receptors come from an older woman with acute or convalescent COVID-19.

The chain carries TRBV2 and TRBJ1-5; tentatively, D is TRBD1 (5 bases). CDR1 is SNHLY, CDR2 FYNNEI, per germline. Deletions cut 4 bases from V and 0 bases from J, with 13 bases between. The CDR3 runs to 16 residues. CDR3 in amino acids: CASSGDGGVSNQPQHF. The CDR3 bases are TGTGCCAGCAGTGGGGACGGGGGGGTTAGCAATCAGCCCCAGCATTTT.

This clone was detected a few times. CDR3 protein: CASSYPSGQGLSEQYF. Written as DNA, the CDR3 is TGTGCCAGCAGTTACCCCTCGGGACAGGGTTTGAGCGAGCAGTACTTC. V and J are TRBV6-6 and TRBJ2-7; 9 nucleotides agree with TRBD1. Germline V CDR1 and CDR2: MNHNY, SVGAGI (reference sequence). J was trimmed by 6 bases and V by 2 bases; bases with no gene match: 11. The CDR3 loop spans 16 amino acids.

This chain joins TRBV7-2 and TRBJ2-1, with 7 bases matching TRBD2. V dropped 1 base and J dropped 9; count of bases not matched to a gene: 12. CDR3 length: 16 residues. Germline values: CDR1 SGHTA, CDR2 FQGNSA. The DNA of the CDR3 is TGTGCCAGCAGCTTAGTTGGTGGGAGGGGAGGTGGTGAGCAGTTCTTC. Translated: CASSLVGGRGGGEQFF.

The chain joins TRBV19 to TRBJ1-2, with unresolved D. The CDR3 loop spans 13 amino acids. The V end lost 6 bases, the J end lost 7 bases, and 15 bases lay between the germline ends. Germline V lookup: CDR1 LNHDA, CDR2 SQIVND (reference sequence). The CDR3 spells CASSAGSGGGYTF. Written as DNA, the CDR3 is TGTGCCAGTAGCGCTGGAAGTGGCGGTGGCTACACCTTC.

The chain recombines TRBV3-1 (or the pseudogene TRBV3-2) with TRBJ1-6; D is possibly TRBD1 (5 bases). The ends were cut back, 2 bases at V and 16 bases at J, with 15 bases in the middle. Germline loops: CDR1 LGHDT, CDR2 YNNKEL (reference sequence). The CDR3 is 13 residues long. The DNA for the CDR3 is TGTGCCAGCAGCCAATTTCGAGGGGAGGGTCTCCACTTT. It translates to CASSQFRGEGLHF.

The chain combines TRBV28 with TRBJ1-4, with a tentative D call TRBD1 (6 bases). Germline-derived CDR1 and CDR2 are MDHEN and SYDVKM. The CDR3 contains 15 residues. The germline V and J ends were trimmed by 3 bases and 4 bases, with 12 bases remaining between them. CDR3 protein: CASSFWGQLNEKLFF. The CDR3 DNA is TGTGCCAGCAGTTTTTGGGGGCAGCTTAATGAAAAACTGTTTTTT.

The V and J genes are TRBV27 and TRBJ1-2, with 8 bases that match TRBD1. CDR1 is MNHEY and CDR2 is SMNVEV in the germline V gene (reference sequence). Trimming cost V 6 bases and J 0 bases; bases outside gene matches: 6. This CDR3 spans 15 amino acids. CDR3 sequence (DNA): TGTGCCAGCAGACAGGACAGGGTATCTAACTATGGCTACACCTTC. It encodes CASRQDRVSNYGYTF.

The genes are TRBV29-1 and TRBJ2-5; 12 bases map to TRBD2. The ends lost 3 bases at V and 9 bases at J; junction bases unmatched: 14. The germline CDR1 and CDR2 sequences are SQVTM and ANQGSEA. This CDR3 contains 16 residues. CDR3 in DNA: TGCAGCGTTGACCAATTGACTAGCGGGAGATCGAAGGCCCAGTACTTC. This codes for CSVDQLTSGRSKAQYF.